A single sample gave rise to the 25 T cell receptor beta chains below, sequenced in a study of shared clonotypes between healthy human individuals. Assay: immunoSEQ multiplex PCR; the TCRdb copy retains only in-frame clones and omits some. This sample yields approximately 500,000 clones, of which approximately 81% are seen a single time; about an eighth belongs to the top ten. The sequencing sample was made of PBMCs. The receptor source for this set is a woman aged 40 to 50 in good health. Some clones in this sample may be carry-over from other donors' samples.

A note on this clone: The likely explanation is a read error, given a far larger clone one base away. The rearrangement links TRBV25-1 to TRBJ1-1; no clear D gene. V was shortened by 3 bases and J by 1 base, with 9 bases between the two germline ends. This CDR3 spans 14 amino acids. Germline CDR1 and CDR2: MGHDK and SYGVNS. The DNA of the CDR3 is TGTGCCAGCAGTGACCGCAGCCCGAACACTGAAGCTTTCTTT. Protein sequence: CASSDRSPNTEAFF.

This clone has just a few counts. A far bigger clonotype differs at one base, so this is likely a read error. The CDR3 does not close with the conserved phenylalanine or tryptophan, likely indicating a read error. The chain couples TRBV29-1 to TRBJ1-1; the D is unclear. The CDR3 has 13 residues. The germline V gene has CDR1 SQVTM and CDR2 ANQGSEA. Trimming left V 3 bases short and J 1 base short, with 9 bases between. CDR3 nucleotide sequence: TGCAGCGTTGACGCAGCCGGGAACACTGAAGCTTTCTCT. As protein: CSVDAAGNTEAFS.

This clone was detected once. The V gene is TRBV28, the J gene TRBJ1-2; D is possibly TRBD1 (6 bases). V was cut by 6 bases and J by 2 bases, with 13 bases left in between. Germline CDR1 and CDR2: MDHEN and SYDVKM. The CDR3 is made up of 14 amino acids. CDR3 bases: TGTGCCAGCAGCCACGGGGGGCGGAACTATGGCTACACCTTC. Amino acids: CASSHGGRNYGYTF.

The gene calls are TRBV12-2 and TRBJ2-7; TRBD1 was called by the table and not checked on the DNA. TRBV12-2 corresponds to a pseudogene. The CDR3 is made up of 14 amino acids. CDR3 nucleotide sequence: TGTGCAAGTCCCCAGGACAGATTTTCCTACGAGCAGTACTTC. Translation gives CASPQDRFSYEQYF.

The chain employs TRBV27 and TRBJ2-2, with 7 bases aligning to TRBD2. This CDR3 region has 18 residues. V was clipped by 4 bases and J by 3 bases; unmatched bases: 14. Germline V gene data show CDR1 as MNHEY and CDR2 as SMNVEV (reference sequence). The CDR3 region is CASSSYLFRRGYTGELFF. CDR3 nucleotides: TGTGCCAGCAGTTCGTATTTGTTTCGGCGGGGGTACACCGGGGAGCTGTTTTTT.

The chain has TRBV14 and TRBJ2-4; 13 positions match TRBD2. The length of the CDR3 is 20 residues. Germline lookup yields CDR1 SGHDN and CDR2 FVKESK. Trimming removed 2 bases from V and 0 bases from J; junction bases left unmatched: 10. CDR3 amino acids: CASSQCPGLAGKLAKNIQYF. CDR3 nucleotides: TGTGCCAGCAGCCAATGTCCGGGACTAGCGGGGAAACTAGCCAAAAACATTCAGTACTTC.

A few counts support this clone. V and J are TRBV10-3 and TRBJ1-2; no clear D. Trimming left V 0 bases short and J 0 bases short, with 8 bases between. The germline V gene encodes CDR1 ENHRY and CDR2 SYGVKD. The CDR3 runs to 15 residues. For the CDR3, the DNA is TGTGCCATCAGTGAGTCTGACAAAGCTAACTATGGCTACACCTTC. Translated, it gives CAISESDKANYGYTF.

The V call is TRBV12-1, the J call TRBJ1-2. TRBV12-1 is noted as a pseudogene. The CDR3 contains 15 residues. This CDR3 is CASSFDTWGLYGYTF. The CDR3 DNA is TGTGCCAGCAGCTTTGACACCTGGGGACTCTATGGCTACACCTTC.

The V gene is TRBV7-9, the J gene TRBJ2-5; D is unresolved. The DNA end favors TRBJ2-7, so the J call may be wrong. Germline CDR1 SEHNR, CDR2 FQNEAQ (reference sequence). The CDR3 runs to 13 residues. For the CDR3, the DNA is TGTGCCAGCAGCTTAAGTGGTGGTTACGAGCAGTACTTC. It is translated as CASSLSGGYEQYF.

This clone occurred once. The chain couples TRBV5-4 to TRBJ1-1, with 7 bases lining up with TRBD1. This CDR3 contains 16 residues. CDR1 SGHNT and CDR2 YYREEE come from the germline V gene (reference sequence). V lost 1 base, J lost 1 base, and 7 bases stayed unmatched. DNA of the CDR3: TGTGCCAGCAGCTTGTTCCCCAGGGGGGGGAACACTGAAGCTTTCTTT. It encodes CASSLFPRGGNTEAFF.

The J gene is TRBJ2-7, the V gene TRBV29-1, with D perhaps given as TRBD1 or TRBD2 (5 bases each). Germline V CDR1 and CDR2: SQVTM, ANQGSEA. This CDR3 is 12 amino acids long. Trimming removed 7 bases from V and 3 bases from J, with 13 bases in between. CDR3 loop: CSAEGQYYEQYF. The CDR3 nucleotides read TGCAGCGCCGAGGGGCAGTACTACGAGCAGTACTTC.

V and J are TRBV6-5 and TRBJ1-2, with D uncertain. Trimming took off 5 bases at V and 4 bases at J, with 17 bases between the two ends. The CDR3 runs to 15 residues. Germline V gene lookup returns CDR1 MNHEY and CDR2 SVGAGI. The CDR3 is CASSRVSGLGYGYTF. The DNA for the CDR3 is TGTGCCAGCAGTAGGGTGTCGGGCTTGGGCTATGGCTACACCTTC.

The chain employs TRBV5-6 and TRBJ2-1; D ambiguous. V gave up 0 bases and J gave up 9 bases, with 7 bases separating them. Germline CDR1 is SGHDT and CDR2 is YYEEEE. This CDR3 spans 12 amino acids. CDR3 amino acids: CASSLALGEQFF. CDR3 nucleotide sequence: TGTGCCAGCAGCTTGGCGCTTGGTGAGCAGTTCTTC.

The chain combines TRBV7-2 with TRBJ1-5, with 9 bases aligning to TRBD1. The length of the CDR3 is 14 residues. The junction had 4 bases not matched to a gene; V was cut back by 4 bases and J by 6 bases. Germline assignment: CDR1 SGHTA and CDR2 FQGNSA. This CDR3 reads CASSSRQGGQPQHF. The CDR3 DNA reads TGTGCCAGCAGCTCGAGACAGGGGGGTCAGCCCCAGCATTTT.

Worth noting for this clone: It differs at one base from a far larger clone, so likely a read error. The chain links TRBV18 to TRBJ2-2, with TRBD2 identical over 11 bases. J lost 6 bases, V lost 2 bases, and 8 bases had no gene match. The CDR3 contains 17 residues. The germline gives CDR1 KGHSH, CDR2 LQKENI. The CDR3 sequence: CASSPRLLAGAPGELFF. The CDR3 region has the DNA TGTGCCAGCTCACCAAGGCTACTAGCGGGAGCTCCCGGGGAGCTGTTTTTT.

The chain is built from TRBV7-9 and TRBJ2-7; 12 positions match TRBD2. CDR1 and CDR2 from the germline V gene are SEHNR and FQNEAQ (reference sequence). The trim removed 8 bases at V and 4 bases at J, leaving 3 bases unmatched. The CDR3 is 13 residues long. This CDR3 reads CASEGLAGYEQYF. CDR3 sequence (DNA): TGTGCCAGCGAGGGACTAGCGGGTTACGAGCAGTACTTC.

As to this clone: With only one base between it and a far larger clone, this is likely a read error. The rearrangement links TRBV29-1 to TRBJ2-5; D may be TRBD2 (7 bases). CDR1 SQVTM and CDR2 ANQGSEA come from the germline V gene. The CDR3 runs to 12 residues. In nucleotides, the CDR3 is TGCAGCGTTGAACAGGGGAGGGAGACCCGGTACTTC. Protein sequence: CSVEQGRETRYF.

The CDR3 sequence: CASSIEYTGELFF. The CDR3 DNA reads TGTGCCAGTAGTATTGAGTACACCGGGGAGCTGTTTTTT. This chain links TRBV19 with TRBJ2-2, with D unresolved. The length of the CDR3 is 13 residues. Germline lookup yields CDR1 LNHDA and CDR2 SQIVND (reference sequence). V was cut by 3 bases and J by 3 bases, with 5 bases left in between.

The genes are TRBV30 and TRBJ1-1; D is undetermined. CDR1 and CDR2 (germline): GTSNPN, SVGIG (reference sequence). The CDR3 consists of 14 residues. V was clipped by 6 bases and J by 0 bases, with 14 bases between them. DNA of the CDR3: TGTGCCTGCAAGGGCCGAATAATGAACACTGAAGCTTTCTTT. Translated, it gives CACKGRIMNTEAFF.

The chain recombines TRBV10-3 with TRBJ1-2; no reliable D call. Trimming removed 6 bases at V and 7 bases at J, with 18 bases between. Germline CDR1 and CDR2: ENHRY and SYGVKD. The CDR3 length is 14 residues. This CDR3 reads CAIRDQVGLGGYTF. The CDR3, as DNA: TGTGCCATCAGGGACCAAGTAGGGCTCGGTGGCTACACCTTC.

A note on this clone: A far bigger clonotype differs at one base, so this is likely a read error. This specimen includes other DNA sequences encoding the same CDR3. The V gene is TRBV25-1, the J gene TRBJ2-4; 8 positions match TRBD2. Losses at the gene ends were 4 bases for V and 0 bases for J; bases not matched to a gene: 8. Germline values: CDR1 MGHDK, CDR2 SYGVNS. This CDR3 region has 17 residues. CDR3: CASSGLVAGSAKNIQYF. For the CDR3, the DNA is TGTGCCAGCAGTGGACTGGTAGCGGGATCAGCCAAAAACATTCAGTACTTC.

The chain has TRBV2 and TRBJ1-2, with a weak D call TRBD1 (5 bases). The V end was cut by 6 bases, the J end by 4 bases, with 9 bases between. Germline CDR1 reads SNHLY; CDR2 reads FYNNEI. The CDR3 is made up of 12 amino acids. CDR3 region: CASREDIYGYTF. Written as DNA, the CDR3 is TGTGCCAGCAGGGAGGACATCTATGGCTACACCTTC.

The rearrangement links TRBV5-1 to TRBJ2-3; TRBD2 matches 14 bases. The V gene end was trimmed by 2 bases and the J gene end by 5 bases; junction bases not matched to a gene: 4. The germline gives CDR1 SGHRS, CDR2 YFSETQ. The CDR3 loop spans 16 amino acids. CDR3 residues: CASSFAGTSGGDTQYF. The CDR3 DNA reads TGCGCCAGCAGCTTCGCCGGGACTAGCGGGGGAGATACGCAGTATTTT. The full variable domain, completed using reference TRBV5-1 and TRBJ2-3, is KAGVTQTPRYLIKTRGQQVTLSCSPISGHRSVSWYQQTPGQGLQFLFEYFSETQRNKGNFPGRFSGRQFSNSRSEMNVSTLELGDSALYLCASSFAGTSGGDTQYFGPGTRLTVL.

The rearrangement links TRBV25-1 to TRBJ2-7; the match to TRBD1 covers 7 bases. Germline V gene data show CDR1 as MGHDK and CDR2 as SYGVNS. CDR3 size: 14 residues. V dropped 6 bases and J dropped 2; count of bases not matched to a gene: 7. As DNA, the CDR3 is TGTGCCAGCAGCCCCGACAGGGTGCCCTACGAGCAGTACTTC. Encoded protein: CASSPDRVPYEQYF.

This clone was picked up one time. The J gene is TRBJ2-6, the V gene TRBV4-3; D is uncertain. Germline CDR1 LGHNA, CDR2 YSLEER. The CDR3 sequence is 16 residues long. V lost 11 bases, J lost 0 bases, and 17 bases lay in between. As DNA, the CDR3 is TGCGCCGGCGGCCAAGAAGTCGGCTCTGGGGCCAACGTCCTGACTTTC. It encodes CAGGQEVGSGANVLTF.